The 24 T cell receptor beta chains given below trace back to one sample, sequenced in a study of cytomegalovirus exposure and HLA in healthy donors. The PCR used 60 Vbeta and 13 Jbeta primers. The table came from immunoSEQ multiplex PCR; TCRdb's copy has only in-frame clones and leaves some out. This table has 30,000 to 45,000 clones, around 53% appearing once. What was sequenced was PBMCs. All receptors come from a woman between 40 and 55 years old in good health and CMV-seropositive.

This clone was counted only a few times. The V call is TRBV28, the J call TRBJ2-4, with 9 bases identical to TRBD2. The CDR3 is 17 residues long. Germline V lookup: CDR1 MDHEN, CDR2 SYDVKM. After removal of 2 bases from V and 6 bases from J, the junction contained 11 bases not matched to a gene. The DNA for the CDR3 is TGTGCCAGCAGTTTAAGGCGGGCGGGGGGGCCTCGAAACATTCAGTACTTC. Residues: CASSLRRAGGPRNIQYF.

The rearrangement joins TRBV5-1 to TRBJ2-5, with 7 bases aligning to TRBD2. The V gene's germline CDR1 is SGHRS and CDR2 YFSETQ. J gave up 2 bases and V 0 bases, and 4 bases lay outside the gene matches. The CDR3 length is 15 residues. The CDR3 sequence: CASSLGGGVQETQYF. The CDR3 DNA follows: TGCGCCAGCAGCTTGGGGGGGGGTGTGCAAGAGACCCAGTACTTC.

This chain joins TRBV19 and TRBJ1-2, with D possibly matching TRBD1 (6 bases). Trimming took 3 bases from V and 7 from J, leaving 15 bases between them. CDR1 and CDR2 from the germline V gene are LNHDA and SQIVND (reference sequence). The CDR3 loop spans 14 amino acids. CDR3 bases: TGTGCCAGTAGTATTGCCTGGCAGGGGAGTGGCTACACCTTC. Translated: CASSIAWQGSGYTF.

The V and J genes are TRBV6-1 and TRBJ2-3; D unclear. Looked up from germline, CDR1 is MNHNS and CDR2 is SASEGT. This CDR3 region has 15 residues. Trimming took off 0 bases at V and 11 bases at J, with 18 bases between the two ends. This CDR3 is CASSEAGDLRRGQYF. CDR3 DNA: TGTGCCAGCAGTGAAGCAGGCGACCTCCGGCGAGGGCAGTATTTT.

This sequence joins TRBV21-1 and TRBJ1-1. TRBV21-1 is a recognized pseudogene. The CDR3 consists of 14 residues. The CDR3 coding sequence is TGTGCCAGCACCAAAGGGCGACTTCCCGCTGAAGCTTTCTTT. It codes for CASTKGRLPAEAFF.

The chain has TRBV6-5 and TRBJ2-1, with D tentatively TRBD1 (5 bases). Germline-derived CDR1 and CDR2 are MNHEY and SVGAGI. The V and J ends lost 0 bases and 7 bases respectively, with 10 bases between them. The CDR3 covers 14 residues. This CDR3 reads CASSYSWGLNEQFF. As DNA, the CDR3 is TGTGCCAGCAGTTACTCCTGGGGCCTGAATGAGCAGTTCTTC.

The chain combines TRBV6-4 with TRBJ2-3; D is unclear. This CDR3 has 13 amino acids. The germline V gene encodes CDR1 MRHNA and CDR2 SNTAGT. Trimming left V 0 bases short and J 5 bases short, with 6 bases between. The CDR3 region is CASSDSPKDTQYF. CDR3 sequence (DNA): TGTGCCAGCAGTGACTCCCCAAAAGATACGCAGTATTTT.

The chain is built from TRBV7-3 and TRBJ1-1; 8 positions agree with TRBD1. CDR1 and CDR2 (germline): SGHTA, FQGTGA. The V gene end was trimmed by 2 bases and the J gene end by 7 bases; junction bases not matched to a gene: 0. The CDR3 consists of 12 residues. The CDR3 reads CASSLGQGEAFF. The CDR3 nucleotides are TGTGCCAGCAGCTTAGGACAGGGTGAAGCTTTCTTT. Combining the CDR3 with reference TRBV7-3 and TRBJ1-1 gives the whole variable domain GAGVSQTPSNKVTEKGKYVELRCDPISGHTALYWYRQSLGQGPEFLIYFQGTGAADDSGLPNDRFFAVRPEGSVSTLKIQRTERGDSAVYLCASSLGQGEAFFGQGTRLTVV.

This clone was counted once. The rearrangement links TRBV6-6 to TRBJ1-6; D gene ambiguous. The CDR3 is 13 amino acids. V was cut by 2 bases and J by 15 bases, with 14 bases left in between. Germline-derived CDR1 and CDR2 are MNHNY and SVGAGI (reference sequence). Written as DNA, the CDR3 is TGTGCCAGCAGTTACGAGCCCGAAAGTCACCTCCACTTT. The encoded protein is CASSYEPESHLHF.

The chain employs TRBV10-3 and TRBJ1-1, with TRBD1 matching over 9 bases. The CDR3 length is 17 residues. After removal of 11 bases from V and 4 bases from J, the junction contained 20 bases not matched to a gene. The germline gives CDR1 ENHRY, CDR2 SYGVKD. The CDR3 coding sequence is TGTGCCTCAGCCGCGCCTTGGGACAGGGCATCAAGCACTGAAGCTTTCTTT. This sequence encodes CASAAPWDRASSTEAFF.

This clone has just a few counts. The chain couples TRBV5-1 to TRBJ1-4; D remains unclear. Trimming took off 4 bases at V and 5 bases at J, with 12 bases between the two ends. The germline CDR1 and CDR2 sequences are SGHRS and YFSETQ. The CDR3 covers 14 residues. Written as DNA, the CDR3 is TGCGCCAGCAGCCTGGGTTCTACCAATGAAAAACTGTTTTTT. This translates into CASSLGSTNEKLFF.

The chain joins TRBV6-6 to TRBJ1-2, with 9 bases lining up with TRBD1. The ends lost 6 bases at V and 5 bases at J; junction bases unmatched: 7. CDR3 length equals 14 residues. CDR1 and CDR2 from the germline V gene are MNHNY and SVGAGI (reference sequence). CDR3 protein: CASSRPGQGYGYTF. The DNA for the CDR3 is TGTGCCAGCAGCCGGCCGGGACAGGGTTATGGCTACACCTTC.

The genes are TRBV6-1 and TRBJ1-6; D might be TRBD1 (6 bases). CDR1 and CDR2 (germline): MNHNS, SASEGT. CDR3 length: 12 amino acids. V lost 8 bases to trimming and J lost 8 bases, with 10 bases between them. The CDR3 bases are TGTGCCAGCGCGGACAGCTATTCACCCCTCCACTTT. Protein product: CASADSYSPLHF.

This clone has more than one count but fewer than ten. The chain links TRBV5-1 to TRBJ1-1; a possible D gene is TRBD1 (5 bases). The CDR3 length is 14 residues. CDR1 SGHRS and CDR2 YFSETQ come from the germline V gene. V lost 6 bases and J 5 bases, leaving 17 bases between the germline ends. The CDR3 nucleotides read TGCGCCAGCACCCCCCCCGCGGGGGGAACTGAAGCTTTCTTT. It codes for CASTPPAGGTEAFF.

In its sample, this clone was seen once. This chain joins TRBV5-1 and TRBJ2-1, with TRBD2 as a possible D gene (5 bases). Germline assignment: CDR1 SGHRS and CDR2 YFSETQ. V was shortened by 7 bases and J by 1 base, with 9 bases between the two germline ends. The CDR3 spans 13 residues. In DNA form, the CDR3 reads TGCGCCAGCCGCGGGTATTCCTACAATGAGCAGTTCTTC. Protein product: CASRGYSYNEQFF.

The chain recombines TRBV11-2 with TRBJ2-5; no reliable D call. V lost 2 bases and J 2 bases, leaving 6 bases between the germline ends. The CDR3 spans 13 residues. The V gene's germline CDR1 is SGHAT and CDR2 FQNNGV. This CDR3 reads CASSLQAQETQYF. As DNA, the CDR3 is TGTGCCAGCAGCTTACAGGCACAAGAGACCCAGTACTTC.

This chain connects TRBV5-1 to TRBJ1-6; 8 bases fit TRBD1. In germline, CDR1 is SGHRS, CDR2 YFSETQ. The V segment lost 4 bases and the J segment 9 bases; nucleotides outside the gene matches: 6. The CDR3 consists of 14 residues. CDR3 sequence: CASSPGQGLSPLHF. The DNA for the CDR3 is TGCGCCAGCAGCCCAGGACAGGGTCTTTCACCCCTCCACTTT. Drawing the rest from reference TRBV5-1 and TRBJ1-6, the complete variable domain is KAGVTQTPRYLIKTRGQQVTLSCSPISGHRSVSWYQQTPGQGLQFLFEYFSETQRNKGNFPGRFSGRQFSNSRSEMNVSTLELGDSALYLCASSPGQGLSPLHFGNGTRLTVT.

The sample holds a few counts of this clone. The J gene is TRBJ1-1, the V gene TRBV4-1; tentatively, D is TRBD1 (5 bases). V was trimmed by 0 bases and J by 4 bases, leaving 12 bases between them. The CDR3 has 15 residues. Germline assignment: CDR1 MGHRA and CDR2 YSYEKL. In nucleotides, the CDR3 is TGCGCCAGCAGCCAAGAAGAGAGGACAACCACTGAAGCTTTCTTT. It yields the protein CASSQEERTTTEAFF.

Concerning this clone: The sample contains more than one DNA sequence encoding this CDR3. The chain has TRBV4-1 and TRBJ1-2; D uncertain. The germline gives CDR1 MGHRA, CDR2 YSYEKL. V was pared by 0 bases and J by 7 bases, with 9 bases between. This CDR3 contains 13 residues. The CDR3 bases are TGCGCCAGCAGCCAAGATCCGCGGGGTGGCTACACCTTC. Protein: CASSQDPRGGYTF.

This chain connects TRBV14 to TRBJ2-3, with D possibly TRBD2 on 6 matching bases. Trimming stripped 1 base from V and 3 bases from J, with 11 bases between. The CDR3 contains 15 residues. Germline V gives CDR1 SGHDN, CDR2 FVKESK. The CDR3 reads CASSQALGGTDTQYF. CDR3 DNA sequence: TGTGCCAGCAGCCAAGCCCTGGGGGGAACAGATACGCAGTATTTT.

The chain employs TRBV4-3 and TRBJ1-3; D possibly corresponds to TRBD1 (6 bases). There are 15 residues in the CDR3. The germline CDR1 and CDR2 sequences are LGHNA and YSLEER. The V and J ends lost 0 bases and 3 bases respectively, with 9 bases between them. DNA of the CDR3: TGCGCCAGCAGCCAAGAGCAGGGGTATGGAAACACCATATATTTT. Translation gives CASSQEQGYGNTIYF.

The chain has TRBV11-2 and TRBJ2-7; the match to TRBD2 covers 11 bases. This CDR3 comprises 19 residues. V trimming: 5 bases; J trimming: 0 bases; junction bases outside the gene matches: 15. Germline CDR1 reads SGHAT; CDR2 reads FQNNGV. The CDR3 coding sequence is TGTGCCAGCAGCCAATCCAGGGGGCTAGCGGGGGGCCTCTCCTACGAGCAGTACTTC. It codes for CASSQSRGLAGGLSYEQYF.

This chain uses TRBV6-5 with TRBJ2-5; 9 bases are shared with TRBD2. Germline V gene lookup returns CDR1 MNHEY and CDR2 SVGAGI. This CDR3 region has 15 residues. After removal of 6 bases from V and 5 bases from J, the junction contained 10 bases not matched to a gene. CDR3 amino acids: CASSPHSGGTETQYF. The CDR3 DNA reads as TGTGCCAGCAGCCCCCATAGCGGGGGTACGGAGACCCAGTACTTC.

The gene calls are TRBV6-5 and TRBJ1-1; 8 bases match TRBD1. The CDR3 consists of 15 residues. Germline trimming cut 2 bases from V and 5 bases from J; bases unmatched to any gene: 7. Germline values: CDR1 MNHEY, CDR2 SVGAGI. In DNA, the CDR3 is TGTGCCAGCAGTTACATGACAGGGGTAGGGACTGAAGCTTTCTTT. The encoded protein is CASSYMTGVGTEAFF.